The 11 T cell receptor beta chains below come from one sample, sequenced in a study of metastatic and nonmetastatic thyroid tumors. TCRdb re-analyzed the PCR reads through MiXCR. Of 40,000 to 55,000 clones listed, roughly 18% are singletons. None of the patients had undergone any treatment ahead of thyroid surgery. Specimen: blood. Receptor source: a female donor with papillary thyroid cancer or a benign thyroid nodule (not recorded which). Some clones in this sample may be carry-over from other donors' samples.

This clone has at least ten counts. The V and J genes are TRBV4-2 and TRBJ2-3; D gene uncertain. CDR1 is LGHNA, CDR2 YNFKEQ, per germline. Trimming took off 0 bases at V and 3 bases at J, with 10 bases between the two ends. The CDR3 is 15 amino acids. CDR3 protein: CASSQEMGRTDTQYF. The DNA of the CDR3 is TGTGCCAGCAGCCAAGAGATGGGAAGGACAGATACGCAGTATTTT.

A note on this clone: A much larger clone lies one base from this, so it may be a read error. The identical CDR3 is also encoded by other nucleotide sequences in the sample. V is TRBV18 and J is TRBJ2-2; the D is unclear. The CDR3 covers 11 residues. V shed 2 bases and J shed 5 bases, with 0 bases lying between them. CDR1 and CDR2 (germline): KGHSH, LQKENI. Written as DNA, the CDR3 is TGTGCCAGCTCACCAACCGGGGAGCTGTTTTTT. Translated: CASSPTGELFF.

The V gene is TRBV11-2, the J gene TRBJ1-1, with 7 positions matching TRBD1. The CDR3 loop spans 15 amino acids. V was clipped by 4 bases and J by 3 bases; unmatched bases: 8. From germline, CDR1 is SGHAT and CDR2 FQNNGV. CDR3 DNA: TGTGCCAGCAGCTCTAACAGGGGTCGGGACACTGAAGCTTTCTTT. This sequence encodes CASSSNRGRDTEAFF.

The chain carries TRBV6-1 and TRBJ2-7; no definite D call. The length of the CDR3 is 13 residues. Germline lookup yields CDR1 MNHNS and CDR2 SASEGT. The V and J ends lost 9 bases and 5 bases respectively, with 17 bases between them. The CDR3 is CASSPNMVHEQYF. For the CDR3, the DNA is TGTGCCAGTAGCCCAAACATGGTTCACGAGCAGTACTTC.

The chain uses TRBV11-2 and TRBJ2-7; D is perhaps TRBD2 (7 bases). Trimming shortened V by 4 bases and J by 1 base, and 17 bases separated the two germline ends. CDR3 size: 16 residues. Per the germline V gene, CDR1 is SGHAT and CDR2 is FQNNGV. The CDR3 protein is CASSSPLGGLSYEQYF. As DNA, the CDR3 is TGTGCCAGCAGCTCCCCGTTGGGGGGGCTTTCCTACGAGCAGTACTTC.

V and J are TRBV25-1 and TRBJ1-4; a possible D gene is TRBD1 (5 bases). Germline CDR1 reads MGHDK; CDR2 reads SYGVNS. The CDR3 runs to 19 residues. V was cut by 9 bases and J by 0 bases, with 26 bases left in between. CDR3 sequence reads: CARSESRTLRNATNEKLFF. The CDR3 DNA follows: TGTGCCAGAAGCGAGTCCAGGACACTGCGGAATGCAACTAATGAAAAACTGTTTTTT.

In this sample, this clone turned up many times. J is TRBJ2-7 and V is TRBV12-3 or TRBV12-4; D gene unclear. The CDR3 consists of 13 residues. As DNA, the CDR3 is TGTGCTACTGCCATGGCGGATTTCTACGAGCAGTACTTC. This gives the protein CATAMADFYEQYF.

V is TRBV11-1 and J is TRBJ2-7; 9 bases line up with TRBD2. The CDR3 is made up of 17 amino acids. Germline CDR1 is SGHAT and CDR2 is FQDESV (reference sequence). V was pared by 0 bases and J by 7 bases, with 13 bases of the junction left unmatched. CDR3 sequence reads: CASSLAWGLAGAGEQYF. The DNA of the CDR3 is TGTGCCAGCAGCTTAGCGTGGGGACTAGCTGGCGCTGGTGAGCAGTACTTC.

This clone was seen at least ten times. V usage is TRBV11-2 and J usage is TRBJ2-5; no definite D call. CDR1 is SGHAT, CDR2 FQNNGV, per germline. This CDR3 region has 14 residues. V lost 1 base and J 5 bases, leaving 11 bases between the germline ends. CDR3 protein: CASSLVGVPETQYF. CDR3 nucleotides: TGTGCCAGCAGCTTAGTTGGGGTCCCGGAGACCCAGTACTTC.

This clone appeared many times. This chain connects TRBV15 to TRBJ2-6; D is possibly TRBD1 or TRBD2 (5 bases each). CDR1 is LNHNV, CDR2 YYDKDF, per germline (reference sequence). V was pared by 3 bases and J by 1 base, with 13 bases between. The CDR3 runs to 17 residues. CDR3 residues: CATSRGTVPSGANVLTF. CDR3 nucleotides: TGTGCCACCAGCAGGGGGACGGTTCCATCTGGGGCCAACGTCCTGACTTTC. Filled out from reference TRBV15 and TRBJ2-6, the complete variable domain reads DAMVIQNPRYQVTQFGKPVTLSCSQTLNHNVMYWYQQKSSQAPKLLFHYYDKDFNNEADTPDNFQSRRPNTSFCFLDIRSPGLGDTAMYLCATSRGTVPSGANVLTFGAGSRLTVL.

The table lists this clone with many counts. In nucleotides, the CDR3 is TGCAGTGCTAGGAGACTCGACACCGGGGAGCTGTTTTTT. Protein sequence: CSARRLDTGELFF. The chain is built from TRBV20-1 and TRBJ2-2, with D unresolved. Germline assignment: CDR1 DFQATT and CDR2 SNEGSKA (reference sequence). The CDR3 spans 13 residues. V lost 3 bases and J 3 bases, leaving 8 bases between the germline ends.